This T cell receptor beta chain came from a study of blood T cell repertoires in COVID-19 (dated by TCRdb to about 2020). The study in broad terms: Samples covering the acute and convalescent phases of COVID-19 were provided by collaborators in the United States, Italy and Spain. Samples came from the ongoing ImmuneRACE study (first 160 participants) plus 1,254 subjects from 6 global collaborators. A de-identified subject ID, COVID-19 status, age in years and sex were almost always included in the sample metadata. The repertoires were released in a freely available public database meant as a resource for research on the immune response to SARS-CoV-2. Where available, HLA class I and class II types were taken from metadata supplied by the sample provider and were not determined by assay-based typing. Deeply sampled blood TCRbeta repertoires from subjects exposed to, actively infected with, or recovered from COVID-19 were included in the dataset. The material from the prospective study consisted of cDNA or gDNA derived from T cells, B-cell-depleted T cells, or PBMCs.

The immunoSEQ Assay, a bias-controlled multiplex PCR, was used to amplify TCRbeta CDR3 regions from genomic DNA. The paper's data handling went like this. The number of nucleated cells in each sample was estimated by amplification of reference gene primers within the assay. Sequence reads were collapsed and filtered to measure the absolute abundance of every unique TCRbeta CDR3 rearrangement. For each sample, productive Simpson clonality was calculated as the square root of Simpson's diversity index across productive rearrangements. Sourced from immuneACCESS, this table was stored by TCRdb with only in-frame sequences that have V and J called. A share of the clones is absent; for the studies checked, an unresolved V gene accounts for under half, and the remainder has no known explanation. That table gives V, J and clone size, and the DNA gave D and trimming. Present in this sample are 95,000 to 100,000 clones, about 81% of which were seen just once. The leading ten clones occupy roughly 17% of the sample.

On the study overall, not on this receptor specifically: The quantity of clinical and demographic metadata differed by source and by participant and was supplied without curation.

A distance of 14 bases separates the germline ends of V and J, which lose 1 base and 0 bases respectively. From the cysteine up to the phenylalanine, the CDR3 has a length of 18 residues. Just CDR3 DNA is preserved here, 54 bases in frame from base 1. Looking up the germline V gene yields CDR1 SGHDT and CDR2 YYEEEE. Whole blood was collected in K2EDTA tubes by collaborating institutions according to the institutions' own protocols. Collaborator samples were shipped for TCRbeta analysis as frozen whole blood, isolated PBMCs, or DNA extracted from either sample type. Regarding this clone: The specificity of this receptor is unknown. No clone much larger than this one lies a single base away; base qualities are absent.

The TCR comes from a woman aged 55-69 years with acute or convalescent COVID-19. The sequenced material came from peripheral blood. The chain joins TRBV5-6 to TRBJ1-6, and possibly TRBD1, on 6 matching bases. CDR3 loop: CASSLRGFPSSYNSPLHF. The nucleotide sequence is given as TGTGCCAGCAGCTTGAGGGGGTTCCCGAGCTCCTATAATTCACCCCTCCACTTT.